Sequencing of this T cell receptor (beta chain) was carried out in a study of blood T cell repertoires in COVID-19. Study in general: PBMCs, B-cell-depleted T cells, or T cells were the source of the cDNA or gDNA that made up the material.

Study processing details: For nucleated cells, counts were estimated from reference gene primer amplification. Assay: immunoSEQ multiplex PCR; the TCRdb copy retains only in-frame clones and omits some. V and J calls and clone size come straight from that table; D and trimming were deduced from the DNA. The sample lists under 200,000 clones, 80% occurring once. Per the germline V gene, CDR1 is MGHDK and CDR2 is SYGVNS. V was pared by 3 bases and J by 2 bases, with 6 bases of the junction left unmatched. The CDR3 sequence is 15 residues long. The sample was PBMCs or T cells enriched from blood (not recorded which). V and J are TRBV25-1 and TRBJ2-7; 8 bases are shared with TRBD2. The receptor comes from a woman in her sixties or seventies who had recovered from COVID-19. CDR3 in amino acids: CASSDGRGTPYEQYF. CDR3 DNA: TGTGCCAGCAGTGACGGGAGGGGCACCCCCTACGAGCAGTACTTC.